Reported below is one T cell receptor beta chain. This specimen belongs to a study of shared clonotypes between healthy human individuals. The method was immunoSEQ multiplex PCR; TCRdb's version includes in-frame clones alone and lacks a portion of them. The sample yields 2 million to 2.5 million clones, under 95% seen once. V lost 2 bases and J lost 3, with 12 bases in between. The germline V gene encodes CDR1 SGHDT and CDR2 YYEEEE. The CDR3 length is 14 residues. Among the donors, all were Caucasian adults who lived in Nashville, Tennessee. The receptor's source is a man in his late teens or twenties in good health. Some clones in this sample may be carry-over from other donors' samples. V and J are TRBV5-6 and TRBJ2-7; D might be TRBD1 (5 bases). Sequencing was performed on naive CD4+ T cells from PBMCs. As for subset: CD45RA+ positively selected. The CDR3 DNA sequence: TGTGCCAGCAGCTTCCCAGGGAATATCTACGAGCAGTACTTC. As protein: CASSFPGNIYEQYF.